This T cell receptor beta chain was profiled in a study of identical twins. Unique molecular identifiers were present on the cDNA, and a universal primer site came from template switching. TCRdb re-called the 5' RACE reads with MiXCR, one entry per CDR3 protein. The table lists approximately 220,000 distinct CDR3 sequences, 7.5% of them singletons. V trimming: 2 bases; J trimming: 0 bases; junction bases outside the gene matches: 14. CDR1 is SGHAT and CDR2 is FQDESV in the germline V gene (reference sequence). The CDR3 spans 21 residues. This clonotype was observed many times. The sample was also linked to a second study, of yellow fever vaccine responses in identical twins.

This chain joins TRBV11-1 and TRBJ2-1; TRBD2 aligns across 12 bases. Sequencing was done on a sample of memory (CD45RO+) T cells sorted from blood. The sequence was obtained from a young woman in good health. CDR3 sequence (DNA): TGTGCCAGCAGCTTAAGTCCCCTAGCGGGAGGGAGGGCCTTCTCCTACAATGAGCAGTTCTTC. It encodes CASSLSPLAGGRAFSYNEQFF.